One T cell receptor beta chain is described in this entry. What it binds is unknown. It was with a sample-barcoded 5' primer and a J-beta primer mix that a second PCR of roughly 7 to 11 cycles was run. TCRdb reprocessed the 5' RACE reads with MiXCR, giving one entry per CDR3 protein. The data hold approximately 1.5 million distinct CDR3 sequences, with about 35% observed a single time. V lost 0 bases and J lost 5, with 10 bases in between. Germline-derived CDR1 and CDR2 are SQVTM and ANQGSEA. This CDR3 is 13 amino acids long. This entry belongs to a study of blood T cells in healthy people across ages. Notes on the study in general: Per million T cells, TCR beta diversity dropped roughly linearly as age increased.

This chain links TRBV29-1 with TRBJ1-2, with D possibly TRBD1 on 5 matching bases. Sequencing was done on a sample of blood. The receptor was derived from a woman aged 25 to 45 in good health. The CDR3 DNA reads TGCAGCGTTGAAGAGCAGGCAGGGTATGGCTACACCTTC. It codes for CSVEEQAGYGYTF.